Listed below are T cell receptor beta chains from one sample, sequenced in a study of shared clonotypes between healthy human individuals. The repertoire was sequenced with immunoSEQ multiplex PCR; TCRdb's copy has only in-frame clones and lacks some. Of roughly 2.2 million clones listed, 80% to 95% are singletons. The source material was naive CD4+ T cells from PBMCs. The source of these receptors is a young man in good health. Some clones in this sample may be carry-over from other donors' samples. Both conserved end residues are part of each CDR3. Clone size appears in some rows only: once, few, many, or a class for an expanded clone.

V,size,CDR3
TRBV4-1,NA,CASSQGYSNTGELFF
TRBV28,NA,CASSSPGQGLSYEQYF
TRBV18,NA,CASSPASGEQYF
TRBV5-1,NA,CASRGLTSGSGDIQYF
TRBV4-1,NA,CASSQDDGRRRTAGGLLQFF
TRBV28,NA,CASSFGVLRLGFYNEQFF
TRBV11-2,NA,CASSLSSIYNEQFF
TRBV2,NA,CASSSSGMTYEQYF
TRBV4-3,NA,CASSQVSGRGTQYF
TRBV7-7,NA,CASSLVTSGKSSYNEQFF
TRBV5-1,NA,CASTPTSGIDTQYF
TRBV10-3,NA,CAISPGTGGEQYF
TRBV27,NA,CASSLSLQETQYF
TRBV11-2,NA,CASSLPLETQYF
TRBV4-2,NA,CASSLGLAGGPTDTQYF
TRBV18,NA,CASSSLALGPRGETQYF
TRBV20-1,NA,CSAPDNYGYTF
TRBV7-9,NA,CASSLTPVGGAETQYF
TRBV2,NA,CASSSLAKNIQYF
TRBV27,NA,CASSSQGVGAQYF
TRBV5-1,NA,CASSLDAGTGYEQYF
TRBV28,NA,CAIMESGTEAFF
TRBV18,NA,CASSPPSWATDTQYF
TRBV11-3,NA,CASSLTGYSTDTQYF
TRBV7-8,once,CASSPMGAQETQYF